What follows are 26 T cell receptor beta chains derived from one specimen sequenced in a study of response to subunit inactivated influenza vaccine listed by TCRdb under 2018. Library construction relied on RT-PCR. Sequencing was carried out with an Illumina HiSeq 2500. Clones were called with MiXCR by TCRdb after fastp trimmed the public reads at Q25, and only in-frame beta chains were retained. Every distinct CDR3 protein forms one entry, paired with its most common genes and DNA. The sample table records roughly 700,000 distinct CDR3 sequences; approximately 15% of these occur just once. The ten largest make up approximately 7% of the sample. Source: PBMCs from blood, taken approximately 15 days before vaccination. These receptor sequences come from a man aged 50 to 59 who received an inactivated influenza vaccine. Donor details come from another sample of the same person, matched by shared clones.

V usage is TRBV24-1 and J usage is TRBJ2-5; TRBD1 agrees at 9 bases. CDR1 and CDR2 (germline): KGHDR, SFDVKD. The CDR3 runs to 16 residues. Trimming cost V 4 bases and J 5 bases; bases outside gene matches: 10. CDR3 amino acids: CATSDEGQGVRETQYF. The CDR3 nucleotides read TGTGCCACCAGTGACGAGGGACAGGGCGTGAGGGAGACCCAGTACTTC.

The chain combines TRBV15 with TRBJ2-1; weak D call: TRBD1 (6 bases). Trimming left V 4 bases short and J 6 bases short, with 16 bases between. Germline CDR1 LNHNV, CDR2 YYDKDF (reference sequence). The CDR3 has 15 residues. CDR3 in DNA: TGTGCCACCAGCACCGGACAGTCTCCTGGCAATGAGCAGTTCTTC. Translation gives CATSTGQSPGNEQFF.

This clonotype was seen repeatedly, ten times or more. The chain carries TRBV7-2 and TRBJ2-5; D call uncertain. CDR1 and CDR2 from the germline V gene are SGHTA and FQGNSA. Trimming left V 3 bases short and J 1 base short, with 6 bases between. CDR3 size: 13 residues. CDR3 amino acids: CASSLHSQETQYF. CDR3 sequence (DNA): TGTGCCAGCAGCTTGCACAGCCAAGAGACCCAGTACTTC.

V is TRBV24-1 and J is TRBJ2-1; TRBD2 might be the D (6 bases). This CDR3 is 16 amino acids long. Deletions cut 2 bases from V and 0 bases from J, with 10 bases between. Germline V lookup: CDR1 KGHDR, CDR2 SFDVKD. The CDR3 nucleotides are TGTGCCACCAGTGATTCGAATAGCGGCTCCTACAATGAGCAGTTCTTC. It yields the protein CATSDSNSGSYNEQFF.

This clonotype has only a few counts. This chain joins TRBV28 and TRBJ1-1; D gene uncertain. The CDR3 runs 12 residues. Germline V gene sequence: CDR1 MDHEN, CDR2 SYDVKM. V was cut by 2 bases and J by 11 bases, with 12 bases left in between. The CDR3 reads CASSLGFRRAFF. CDR3 DNA: TGTGCCAGCAGTTTAGGTTTTCGGCGGGCTTTCTTT.

This clonotype turned up a few times. The rearrangement links TRBV5-1 to TRBJ2-1; D gene unclear. This CDR3 spans 15 amino acids. Germline values: CDR1 SGHRS, CDR2 YFSETQ. Trimming left V 4 bases short and J 1 base short, with 12 bases between. CDR3 loop: CASSEQSKSYNEQFF. The CDR3 region has the DNA TGCGCCAGCAGCGAGCAGAGTAAGTCCTACAATGAGCAGTTCTTC.

The chain's CDR3 is CASRGDVSYNEQFF. CDR3 coding DNA: TGTGCCAGCAGGGGGGACGTCTCCTACAATGAGCAGTTCTTC. This sequence joins TRBV28 and TRBJ2-1, with D possibly called TRBD1 or TRBD2 (5 bases each). V was pared by 6 bases and J by 0 bases, with 9 bases between. The CDR3 is 14 residues long. Per germline, CDR1 MDHEN and CDR2 SYDVKM.

The chain recombines TRBV7-2 with TRBJ2-7; TRBD1 might be the D (6 bases). Trimming took off 1 base at V and 12 bases at J, with 13 bases between the two ends. Germline CDR1 is SGHTA and CDR2 is FQGNSA. The CDR3 consists of 12 residues. CDR3 sequence reads: CASSLETGTPYF. The CDR3 coding sequence is TGTGCCAGCAGCTTAGAAACAGGGACCCCGTACTTC.

The genes are TRBV11-2 and TRBJ2-7, with D possibly being TRBD2 (6 bases). V was cut by 5 bases and J by 2 bases, with 13 bases left in between. Looked up from germline, CDR1 is SGHAT and CDR2 is FQNNGV. The CDR3 totals 14 residues. The CDR3 DNA is TGTGCCAGCAGCGTGGGACTTAGGGCCTACGAGCAGTACTTC. As protein: CASSVGLRAYEQYF. Full variable domain (rest looked up from reference TRBV11-2 and TRBJ2-7): EAGVAQSPRYKIIEKRQSVAFWCNPISGHATLYWYQQILGQGPKLLIQFQNNGVVDDSQLPKDRFSAERLKGVDSTLKIQPAKLEDSAVYLCASSVGLRAYEQYFGPGTRLTVT.

The chain carries TRBV20-1 and TRBJ2-7, with 7 bases lining up with TRBD2. Trimming took 6 bases from V and 0 from J; bases not matched to a gene: 11. The CDR3 spans 15 residues. In germline, CDR1 is DFQATT, CDR2 SNEGSKA (reference sequence). CDR3: CSAREVRGSSYEQYF. The CDR3 DNA sequence: TGCAGTGCCAGGGAGGTGCGGGGGAGCTCCTACGAGCAGTACTTC.

This clonotype was counted only a few times. The gene calls are TRBV4-2 and TRBJ2-2; 8 positions match TRBD2. CDR1 and CDR2 (germline): LGHNA, YNFKEQ. The J segment lost 0 bases and the V segment lost 1 base, leaving 13 bases of the junction unmatched. The CDR3 is 20 residues long. The CDR3 loop reads CASSQVVGGGIYANTGELFF. The CDR3 region has the DNA TGTGCCAGCAGCCAAGTTGTGGGCGGGGGGATATACGCGAACACCGGGGAGCTGTTTTTT.

V usage is TRBV20-1 and J usage is TRBJ2-1; 7 nucleotides line up with TRBD2. V lost 5 bases and J lost 6; bases outside the gene matches: 7. This CDR3 is 13 amino acids long. Germline CDR1 and CDR2: DFQATT and SNEGSKA (reference sequence). CDR3 protein: CSADTGTTNEQFF. The DNA of the CDR3 is TGCAGTGCTGATACCGGGACTACCAATGAGCAGTTCTTC.

This clonotype was observed once. The chain employs TRBV12-3 or TRBV12-4 and TRBJ2-1; 7 bases agree with TRBD2. This CDR3 is 14 amino acids long. V shed 6 bases and J 4 bases; nucleotides not matched to a gene: 6. CDR3 nucleotides: TGTGCCAGCAGATACGGGAGGACATACAATGAGCAGTTCTTC. Amino acids: CASRYGRTYNEQFF.

This clonotype was picked up a small number of times. The chain uses TRBV20-1 and TRBJ2-1; TRBD2 matches at 8 bases. CDR3 length equals 14 residues. V shed 6 bases, J shed 7 bases, and the junction held 11 bases outside the gene matches. CDR1 and CDR2 from the germline V gene are DFQATT and SNEGSKA (reference sequence). The CDR3, as DNA: TGCAGTGCCGACGGGAGGGCCCTCGGAAATGAGCAGTTCTTC. Translated, it gives CSADGRALGNEQFF.

This clonotype was detected only a few times. This chain joins TRBV7-2 and TRBJ2-3; D is uncertain. The CDR3 has 15 residues. Germline V gives CDR1 SGHTA, CDR2 FQGNSA. The germline V and J ends were trimmed by 1 base and 7 bases, with 15 bases remaining between them. Here the CDR3 reads CASSLEGSVFNTQYF. The CDR3 DNA sequence: TGTGCCAGCAGCTTAGAAGGGTCCGTTTTCAATACGCAGTATTTT.

This chain connects TRBV27 to TRBJ2-3; a possible D gene is TRBD2 (5 bases). Between the trimmed V and J ends, which lost 4 bases and 5 bases, there was a span of 10 bases. The germline CDR1 and CDR2 sequences are MNHEY and SMNVEV (reference sequence). This CDR3 spans 13 amino acids. The CDR3 coding sequence is TGTGCCAGCAGTTCCCGAGGGCTAGATACGCAGTATTTT. It specifies CASSSRGLDTQYF.

This clonotype was recorded a few times. The chain has TRBV10-3 and TRBJ2-7; D call uncertain. V was clipped by 6 bases and J by 6 bases, with 9 bases between them. The CDR3 runs 11 residues. The germline CDR1 and CDR2 sequences are ENHRY and SYGVKD. CDR3: CAIRATGEQYF. CDR3 DNA: TGTGCCATCAGGGCGACGGGCGAGCAGTACTTC.

The V gene is TRBV19, the J gene TRBJ2-1; 8 bases map to TRBD1. Germline CDR1 reads LNHDA; CDR2 reads SQIVND (reference sequence). V lost 4 bases to trimming and J lost 3 bases; unmatched junction nucleotides: 14. The CDR3 covers 18 residues. The chain's CDR3 is CASSSDRGGAGGYNEQFF. The DNA of the CDR3 is TGTGCCAGTAGTAGCGACAGGGGAGGAGCAGGGGGCTACAATGAGCAGTTCTTC.

This clonotype was counted only a few times. This chain joins TRBV12-3 or TRBV12-4 and TRBJ2-1; TRBD2 matches at 10 bases. The CDR3 extends over 16 amino acids. With 3 bases clipped from V and 8 bases from J, the junction kept 10 bases outside the gene matches. The CDR3 here is CASSFRSGRAAYEQFF. CDR3 nucleotide sequence: TGTGCCAGCAGTTTCCGAAGCGGGAGGGCCGCGTATGAGCAGTTCTTC.

The chain employs TRBV3-1 and TRBJ1-2, with D unclear. V lost 0 bases to trimming and J lost 2 bases, with 13 bases between them. This CDR3 region has 16 residues. Germline V gene lookup returns CDR1 LGHDT and CDR2 YNNKEL (reference sequence). For the CDR3, the DNA is TGTGCCAGCAGCCAAGATTACAGCGGAGGCAACTATGGCTACACCTTC. Its translation is CASSQDYSGGNYGYTF.

This clonotype was detected only a few times. This rearrangement joins TRBV2 to TRBJ2-1; 10 nucleotides line up with TRBD1. This CDR3 is 14 amino acids long. CDR1 SNHLY and CDR2 FYNNEI come from the germline V gene. The J segment lost 2 bases and the V segment lost 6 bases, leaving 1 base of the junction unmatched. The CDR3 reads CASSDRGPYNEQFF. CDR3 nucleotide sequence: TGTGCCAGCAGCGACAGGGGGCCCTACAATGAGCAGTTCTTC.

Only a few counts were recorded for this clonotype. This chain connects TRBV28 to TRBJ2-5, with D tentatively TRBD1 (6 bases). The V end lost 6 bases, the J end lost 9 bases, and 11 bases lay between the germline ends. Germline V lookup: CDR1 MDHEN, CDR2 SYDVKM. There are 11 residues in the CDR3. The DNA for the CDR3 is TGTGCCAGCAGGGGGGCGGTGGCCCAGTACTTC. Translation: CASRGAVAQYF.

This clonotype was recorded at least ten times. The gene calls are TRBV29-1 and TRBJ2-1; D gene unclear. The V gene's germline CDR1 is SQVTM and CDR2 ANQGSEA. Trimming removed 6 bases from V and 3 bases from J, with 6 bases in between. CDR3 size: 11 residues. The CDR3 spells CSVGIYNEQFF. Here the CDR3 DNA reads TGCAGCGTGGGGATCTACAATGAGCAGTTCTTC.

In this sample, this clonotype turned up many times. CDR3 residues: CASSLSKGTSGKKNIQYF. The CDR3 DNA sequence: TGTGCCAGCAGTTTATCCAAGGGGACTAGCGGGAAAAAAAACATTCAGTACTTC. The chain joins TRBV27 to TRBJ2-4; 13 bases are shared with TRBD2. This CDR3 region has 18 residues. In germline, CDR1 is MNHEY, CDR2 SMNVEV (reference sequence). The V segment lost 0 bases and the J segment 4 bases; nucleotides outside the gene matches: 6.

This chain links TRBV24-1 with TRBJ2-3, with unresolved D. Per the germline V gene, CDR1 is KGHDR and CDR2 is SFDVKD. The CDR3 totals 13 residues. V shed 3 bases and J shed 6 bases, with 9 bases lying between them. The CDR3 loop is CATSDVFDDTQYF. The CDR3 region has the DNA TGTGCCACCAGTGATGTCTTTGATGATACGCAGTATTTT.

In its sample, this clonotype was seen many times. The V call is TRBV5-1, the J call TRBJ2-5, with 10 nucleotides matching TRBD2. CDR3 length: 15 residues. Germline values: CDR1 SGHRS, CDR2 YFSETQ. With 3 bases clipped from V and 4 bases from J, the junction kept 6 bases outside the gene matches. CDR3 nucleotide sequence: TGCGCCAGCAGCTGGAGCGGGGGGGCCGGAGAGACCCAGTACTTC. Its translation: CASSWSGGAGETQYF.